This T cell receptor (beta chain) was sequenced in a study of blood T cell repertoires in COVID-19 (dated by TCRdb to the early 2020s). About the study as a whole: The collaborator samples originated in the United States, Italy and Spain and spanned the acute and convalescent phases of COVID-19. HLA class I and class II types, where available, came from metadata supplied by the sample provider rather than from assay-based typing. The material from the prospective study consisted of cDNA or gDNA derived from T cells, B-cell-depleted T cells, or PBMCs. A de-identified subject ID, COVID-19 status, age in years and sex were almost always included in the sample metadata. The dataset comprised deeply sampled blood TCRbeta repertoires from subjects exposed to, actively infected with, or recovered from COVID-19. The repertoires were released in a freely available public database meant as a resource for research on the immune response to SARS-CoV-2. Samples were obtained from the ongoing ImmuneRACE study (first 160 participants) and from over 1,000 subjects provided by 6 global collaborators.

The junction carries 18 bases between V and J, which are trimmed by 3 bases and 0 bases respectively. Spanning cysteine to phenylalanine, the CDR3 consists of 16 amino acids. Solely the CDR3 DNA is kept, with 48 bases framed from the first base. CDR1 and CDR2 are drawn from the germline V gene (reference sequence): DFQATT, SNEGSKA. The immunoSEQ Assay, a bias-controlled multiplex PCR, was used to amplify TCRbeta CDR3 regions from genomic DNA. The authors' pipeline ran thus. The number of nucleated cells in each sample was estimated from the amplification of reference gene primers within the assay. To quantify the absolute abundance of each unique TCRbeta CDR3 rearrangement, sequence reads were collapsed and filtered. Productive Simpson clonality was computed per sample as the square root of Simpson's diversity index over productive rearrangements. TCRdb's version of the immuneACCESS table is confined to in-frame rearrangements and falls short of the full clone set. An unresolved V gene accounts for under half of the shortfall where checked; the remainder is of unknown origin. V and J calls and clone size come straight from that table; D and trimming were deduced from the DNA. The sample includes about 110,000 clones, with approximately 82% observed a single time. The top ten clones comprise roughly 7.9% of the sample.

As concerns this clone: Its target antigen remains unknown. No much larger clone exists at a distance of one base, and base qualities are not known.

Each collaborating institution followed its own protocols to collect whole blood in K2EDTA tubes. Collaborator samples were shipped for TCRbeta analysis as frozen whole blood, isolated PBMCs, or DNA extracted from either sample type. Study-wide conclusions, independent of this receptor: Clinical and demographic metadata were provided uncurated, with the amount varying by source and participant.

The sample was peripheral blood. The rearrangement combines TRBV20-1 with TRBJ2-7; a confident D gene designation cannot be given. This sequence originates from a woman at least 80 years old with active or convalescent COVID-19. The sequence in DNA is TGCAGTGCTAGTAAGGTAATATGGGCGAACTCCTACGAGCAGTACTTC. Its translation is CSASKVIWANSYEQYF.